This T cell receptor beta chain was observed in a study of CD8 T cells in Susac syndrome. An amount of RNA that ranged from roughly 0.5 to 1 ug was reverse transcribed with random hexamers. The CDR3 of TCR beta was amplified by immunoSEQ multiplex PCR across 54 Vbeta and 13 Jbeta. TCRdb analysed the immunoSEQ multiplex PCR reads with MiXCR anew, one entry per CDR3 protein. The sample shows fewer than 85,000 distinct CDR3 sequences, roughly 94% of them seen only once. CD8+ and CD4+ T cells from blood underwent TCR beta sequencing, which was carried out in a high-throughput format. Isolation of CD8+ and CD4+ T cells was performed negatively, whereas enrichment of TEMRA cells was done by FACS. The CDR3 consists of 14 residues. V shed 3 bases and J 7 bases; nucleotides not matched to a gene: 4. Germline loops: CDR1 SGHDN, CDR2 FVKESK.

The source is a human donor with Susac syndrome. The sequenced sample consisted of CD8+ T cells from PBMCs. The chain has TRBV14 and TRBJ2-4; TRBD1 matches 9 bases. CDR3 loop: CASSHWDRANIQYF. In DNA form, the CDR3 reads TGTGCCAGCAGCCATTGGGACAGGGCCAACATTCAGTACTTC.